The 18 T cell receptor beta chains in this list originate from one sample, sequenced in a study of CD8 T cells in Susac syndrome. With random hexamers, reverse transcription was performed on roughly 0.5 to 1 ug of RNA. MiXCR was run by TCRdb on the immunoSEQ multiplex PCR reads, yielding one entry per CDR3 protein. Of around 79,000 distinct CDR3 sequences listed, less than 95% are singletons. The sequencing sample was made of CD8+ T cells from PBMCs. These receptors were collected from a human donor with Susac syndrome.

The rearrangement uses TRBV10-3 and TRBJ1-5; 8 bases map to TRBD1. CDR3 length: 14 residues. V lost 4 bases, J lost 6 bases, and 5 bases stayed unmatched. Germline assignment: CDR1 ENHRY and CDR2 SYGVKD. The CDR3 DNA is TGTGCCATCAGTGGACAGGGGACGACTCAGCCCCAGCATTTT. It specifies CAISGQGTTQPQHF.

The table lists this clonotype with a count of one. CDR3 bases: TGTGCCAGCAGCGTAGCTGGGTCTTCTTATAATTCACCCCTCCACTTT. This encodes CASSVAGSSYNSPLHF. The rearrangement links TRBV9 to TRBJ1-6; D remains unclear. The CDR3 runs 16 residues. In germline, CDR1 is SGDLS, CDR2 YYNGEE. V was pared by 0 bases and J by 4 bases, with 11 bases between.

This clonotype was seen only a few times. In DNA, the CDR3 is TGTGCCAGTTCTACAGGGGTGACTGAAGCTTTCTTT. Amino acids: CASSTGVTEAFF. This chain uses TRBV19 with TRBJ1-1, with TRBD1 matching over 7 bases. The CDR3 is made up of 12 amino acids. In germline, CDR1 is LNHDA, CDR2 SQIVND (reference sequence). J gave up 5 bases and V 8 bases, and 5 bases lay outside the gene matches.

V gene TRBV10-3 combines with J gene TRBJ1-1; D might be TRBD1 (5 bases). Germline CDR1 ENHRY, CDR2 SYGVKD. The CDR3 runs to 12 residues. V was trimmed by 10 bases and J by 2 bases, leaving 11 bases between them. The CDR3 loop reads CATGFGNTEAFF. The DNA for the CDR3 is TGTGCCACAGGGTTCGGAAACACTGAAGCTTTCTTT.

The chain links TRBV4-3 to TRBJ2-5; D gene uncertain. V lost 1 base, J lost 5 bases, and 14 bases lay in between. Germline values: CDR1 LGHNA, CDR2 YSLEER. The length of the CDR3 is 15 residues. In DNA, the CDR3 is TGCGCCAGCAGCCAAGTGGAGCGTCCGAGGGAGACCCAGTACTTC. This sequence encodes CASSQVERPRETQYF.

This chain joins TRBV9 and TRBJ2-6; possible D gene TRBD1, 6 bases. CDR3 size: 17 residues. Germline CDR1 is SGDLS and CDR2 is YYNGEE. Trimming left V 4 bases short and J 0 bases short, with 14 bases between. CDR3 amino acids: CASSFPGTPSGANVLTF. Here the CDR3 DNA reads TGTGCCAGCAGCTTCCCCGGGACACCCTCTGGGGCCAACGTCCTGACTTTC.

In regard to this clonotype: The CDR3 end shows no conserved phenylalanine or tryptophan, and so a read error is likely. The rearrangement joins TRBV2 to TRBJ1-6; D gene ambiguous. The V and J ends lost 7 bases and 14 bases respectively, with 15 bases between them. The CDR3 consists of 12 residues. The V gene's germline CDR1 is SNHLY and CDR2 FYNNEI. For the CDR3, the DNA is TGTGCCAGCATTGTCTCTCGTCGGACCCTCCACCTT. Its translation is CASIVSRRTLHL.

The chain is built from TRBV29-1 and TRBJ2-6; 7 nucleotides align to TRBD1. The CDR3 length is 16 residues. V shed 5 bases and J 0 bases; nucleotides not matched to a gene: 7. The germline gives CDR1 SQVTM, CDR2 ANQGSEA. CDR3 region: CSVWDSFSSGANVLTF. CDR3 coding DNA: TGCAGCGTTTGGGACAGCTTTTCCTCTGGGGCCAACGTCCTGACTTTC.

V gene TRBV27 combines with J gene TRBJ2-4, with 7 bases aligning to TRBD1. J lost 0 bases, V lost 2 bases, and 16 bases had no gene match. Looked up from germline, CDR1 is MNHEY and CDR2 is SMNVEV (reference sequence). The CDR3 spans 20 residues. The CDR3 bases are TGTGCCAGCAGTTTACGGGGCGACAGGGCCGTCCGGGTAGCCAAAAACATTCAGTACTTC. Protein sequence: CASSLRGDRAVRVAKNIQYF.

The J gene is TRBJ2-5, the V gene TRBV9; the match to TRBD2 covers 7 bases. The germline V gene encodes CDR1 SGDLS and CDR2 YYNGEE. This CDR3 is built from 15 residues. V lost 3 bases, J lost 4 bases, and 9 bases stayed unmatched. This CDR3 reads CASSAPETSRETQYF. CDR3 nucleotide sequence: TGTGCCAGCAGCGCCCCAGAGACTAGCCGAGAGACCCAGTACTTC.

The chain recombines TRBV15 with TRBJ1-1, with D tentatively TRBD1 (6 bases). V shed 8 bases and J shed 3 bases, with 13 bases lying between them. Germline V gene sequence: CDR1 LNHNV, CDR2 YYDKDF (reference sequence). The CDR3 sequence is 13 residues long. The CDR3 DNA reads as TGTGCCACCGGGAGCGAGGGGGACACTGAAGCTTTCTTT. Translation gives CATGSEGDTEAFF.

The chain recombines TRBV9 with TRBJ2-1, with TRBD2 matching 7 bases. Losses at the gene ends were 3 bases for V and 7 bases for J; bases not matched to a gene: 10. The germline V gene has CDR1 SGDLS and CDR2 YYNGEE. CDR3 size: 15 residues. The CDR3, as DNA: TGTGCCAGCAGCGACGGGGCTAGCGGAGGGAATGAGCAGTTCTTC. It codes for CASSDGASGGNEQFF.

The rearrangement links TRBV11-2 to TRBJ2-7, with 9 bases identical to TRBD1. Germline V gene lookup returns CDR1 SGHAT and CDR2 FQNNGV. This CDR3 spans 15 amino acids. V lost 7 bases and J lost 3; bases outside the gene matches: 10. The CDR3 DNA reads TGTGCCAGCACCCCCCTCCGGGACAGGGACTACGAGCAGTACTTC. Translation gives CASTPLRDRDYEQYF.

The CDR3 reads CASSVAGTLRIDNEQFF. In DNA, the CDR3 is TGTGCCAGCAGCGTAGCGGGGACCCTAAGAATTGACAATGAGCAGTTCTTC. The V call is TRBV9, the J call TRBJ2-1; D tentatively reads TRBD1 or TRBD2 (5 bases each). CDR3 length: 17 amino acids. Trimming pared 0 bases from V and 5 bases from J, leaving 18 bases between. Germline V lookup: CDR1 SGDLS, CDR2 YYNGEE.

The chain couples TRBV9 to TRBJ2-3; 7 nucleotides agree with TRBD2. The CDR3 loop spans 15 amino acids. With 0 bases clipped from V and 1 base from J, the junction kept 2 bases outside the gene matches. Germline V lookup: CDR1 SGDLS, CDR2 YYNGEE. The CDR3 spells CASSVGGRGTDTQYF. CDR3 in DNA: TGTGCCAGCAGCGTAGGGGGGAGGGGCACAGATACGCAGTATTTT.

In DNA, the CDR3 is TGTGCCAGCAGAGCGGGCGTACGGAATCAGCCCCAGCATTTT. Its protein is CASRAGVRNQPQHF. This chain links TRBV28 with TRBJ1-5; no definite D call. Trimming cost V 6 bases and J 4 bases, with 13 bases left between them. CDR1 is MDHEN and CDR2 is SYDVKM in the germline V gene. This CDR3 is 14 amino acids long.

This chain uses TRBV27 with TRBJ2-7; no clear D. This CDR3 spans 13 amino acids. Trimming cost V 3 bases and J 1 base, with 7 bases left between them. The V gene's germline CDR1 is MNHEY and CDR2 SMNVEV (reference sequence). In DNA form, the CDR3 reads TGTGCCAGCAGTTTTGGTGTTTCCTACGAGCAGTACTTC. Its translation is CASSFGVSYEQYF.

The genes are TRBV10-3 and TRBJ2-6, with D hard to call. The germline gives CDR1 ENHRY, CDR2 SYGVKD. The V end lost 8 bases, the J end lost 7 bases, and 21 bases lay between the germline ends. This CDR3 spans 16 amino acids. CDR3 coding DNA: TGTGCCATCGCTCTTACGGACGCGGAGTTTGCCAACGTCCTGACTTTC. It specifies CAIALTDAEFANVLTF.